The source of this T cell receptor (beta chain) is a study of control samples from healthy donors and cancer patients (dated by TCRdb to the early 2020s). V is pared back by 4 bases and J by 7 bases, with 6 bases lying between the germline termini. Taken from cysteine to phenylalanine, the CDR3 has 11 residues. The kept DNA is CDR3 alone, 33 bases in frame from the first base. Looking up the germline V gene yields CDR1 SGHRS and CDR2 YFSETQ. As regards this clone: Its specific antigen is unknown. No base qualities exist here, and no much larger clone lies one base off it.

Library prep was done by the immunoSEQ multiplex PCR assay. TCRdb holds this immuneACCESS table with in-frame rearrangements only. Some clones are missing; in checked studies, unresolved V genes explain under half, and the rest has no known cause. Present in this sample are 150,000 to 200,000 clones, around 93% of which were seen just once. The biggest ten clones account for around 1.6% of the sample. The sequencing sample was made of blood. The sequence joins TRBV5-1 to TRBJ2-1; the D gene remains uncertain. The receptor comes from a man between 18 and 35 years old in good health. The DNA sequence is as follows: TGCGCCAGCAGCGCCCGGAATGAGCAGTTCTTC. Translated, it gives CASSARNEQFF.